The next 25 T cell receptor beta chains were all read from a single sample in a study of T cell responses to AZD1222 COVID-19 vaccine. The table came from immunoSEQ multiplex PCR; TCRdb's copy has only in-frame clones and leaves some out. The data hold roughly 140,000 clones, with 90% to 95% observed a single time. Source: peripheral blood, taken on day 0 of AZD1222 vaccination. All receptors derive from an adult in good health.

The chain has TRBV5-1 and TRBJ2-1; 7 bases fit TRBD2. V lost 4 bases to trimming and J lost 3 bases; unmatched junction nucleotides: 22. This CDR3 has 20 amino acids. Per the germline V gene, CDR1 is SGHRS and CDR2 is YFSETQ. The CDR3, as DNA: TGCGCCAGCAGCCTGCGGACTCCTACCTCGGCGGGAGCAGGCTACAATGAGCAGTTCTTC. This sequence encodes CASSLRTPTSAGAGYNEQFF.

The gene calls are TRBV15 and TRBJ1-2; 9 bases are a match to TRBD1. The germline CDR1 and CDR2 sequences are LNHNV and YYDKDF (reference sequence). This CDR3 has 14 amino acids. V was pared by 3 bases and J by 7 bases, with 6 bases of the junction left unmatched. The CDR3 DNA reads TGTGCCACCAGCAGGCGGGACAGGGTTACTGGCTACACCTTC. It is translated as CATSRRDRVTGYTF.

The chain employs TRBV5-4 and TRBJ2-3; D remains ambiguous. Germline lookup yields CDR1 SGHNT and CDR2 YYREEE (reference sequence). This CDR3 comprises 14 residues. Trimming removed 3 bases at V and 0 bases at J, with 8 bases between. CDR3 sequence (DNA): TGTGCCAGCAGCTCCTTCTCTAGCACAGATACGCAGTATTTT. Protein: CASSSFSSTDTQYF.

This sequence joins TRBV27 and TRBJ2-1, with TRBD2 identical over 11 bases. The V segment lost 1 base and the J segment 5 bases; nucleotides outside the gene matches: 10. CDR3 length: 18 amino acids. CDR1 MNHEY and CDR2 SMNVEV come from the germline V gene (reference sequence). The CDR3 region has the DNA TGTGCCAGCAGTTTATTACTAGCGGGAGTAGGAGTAAACAATGAGCAGTTCTTC. Residues: CASSLLLAGVGVNNEQFF.

The J gene is TRBJ2-5, the V gene TRBV18; D is undetermined. The CDR3 runs 13 residues. Deletions cut 1 base from V and 5 bases from J, with 8 bases between. The V gene's germline CDR1 is KGHSH and CDR2 LQKENI. CDR3 in DNA: TGTGCCAGCTCACCACTCCCCCGGGAGACCCAGTACTTC. It yields the protein CASSPLPRETQYF.

This chain links TRBV18 with TRBJ2-4, with unresolved D. The CDR3 is made up of 15 amino acids. CDR1 and CDR2 from the germline V gene are KGHSH and LQKENI. V was shortened by 2 bases and J by 0 bases, with 8 bases between the two germline ends. The CDR3 is CASSPSVTAKNIQYF. As DNA, the CDR3 is TGTGCCAGCTCACCATCAGTGACAGCCAAAAACATTCAGTACTTC.

This sequence joins TRBV24-1 and TRBJ2-3; TRBD2 agrees at 14 bases. V lost 3 bases and J lost 6; bases outside the gene matches: 7. Germline V CDR1 and CDR2: KGHDR, SFDVKD. This CDR3 has 17 amino acids. CDR3 in DNA: TGTGCCACCAGTGATCCTGGACTAGCGGGAGGAAGGGATACGCAGTATTTT. Residues: CATSDPGLAGGRDTQYF.

The rearrangement links TRBV6-5 to TRBJ2-7; D uncertain. The CDR3 extends over 14 amino acids. Germline V CDR1 and CDR2: MNHEY, SVGAGI. The V and J ends lost 7 bases and 6 bases respectively, with 19 bases between them. CDR3 residues: CASTKTRILGEQYV. The CDR3 bases are TGTGCCAGCACTAAGACACGGATTCTGGGCGAGCAGTACGTC.

The V gene is TRBV7-6, the J gene TRBJ1-4; 7 bases align to TRBD1. The germline V gene encodes CDR1 SGHVS and CDR2 FNYEAQ. V dropped 5 bases and J dropped 4; count of bases not matched to a gene: 7. This CDR3 is 15 amino acids long. CDR3 sequence (DNA): TGTGCCAGCAGCCCAACAGGGGCGTTTAATGAAAAACTGTTTTTT. Its translation: CASSPTGAFNEKLFF.

The chain combines TRBV27 with TRBJ1-6; D is uncertain. This CDR3 region has 17 residues. Germline V gene data show CDR1 as MNHEY and CDR2 as SMNVEV (reference sequence). The V end lost 5 bases, the J end lost 0 bases, and 14 bases lay between the germline ends. The CDR3 sequence: CASSETGASSYNSPLHF. The CDR3 coding sequence is TGTGCCAGCAGTGAAACGGGCGCCAGCTCCTATAATTCACCCCTCCACTTT.

Only one count was recorded for this clone. The chain recombines TRBV4-1 with TRBJ1-2; 8 bases match TRBD1. The CDR3 sequence is 15 residues long. With V trimmed by 2 bases and J by 6 bases, 8 bases remained unmatched. Germline loops: CDR1 MGHRA, CDR2 YSYEKL. The CDR3 bases are TGCGCCAGCAGCCAACCGACAGGGGTTATTCATGGCTACACCTTC. It is translated as CASSQPTGVIHGYTF.

The V gene is TRBV6-6, the J gene TRBJ2-5; no clear D. The germline V gene encodes CDR1 MNHNY and CDR2 SVGAGI (reference sequence). CDR3 size: 16 residues. Trimming cost V 2 bases and J 1 base, with 14 bases left between them. CDR3 DNA: TGTGCCAGCAGTTACCAGTCGAGTGGGATCCAAGAGACCCAGTACTTC. Protein: CASSYQSSGIQETQYF.

The chain uses TRBV5-1 and TRBJ1-1; D perhaps matches TRBD1 (6 bases). Looked up from germline, CDR1 is SGHRS and CDR2 is YFSETQ. This CDR3 is built from 15 residues. V lost 0 bases to trimming and J lost 7 bases, with 16 bases between them. The CDR3 here is CASSLGVGGQNEAFF. The CDR3 DNA is TGCGCCAGCAGCTTGGGGGTGGGAGGACAGAATGAAGCTTTCTTT.

This clone appeared once. V is TRBV7-3 and J is TRBJ1-1; possible D gene TRBD1, 5 bases. Germline V lookup: CDR1 SGHTA, CDR2 FQGTGA. Trimming cost V 5 bases and J 4 bases, with 17 bases left between them. The CDR3 extends over 15 amino acids. DNA of the CDR3: TGTGCCAGCAGCCCCCGGGCAGGGTCCCGCACTGAAGCTTTCTTT. Its protein is CASSPRAGSRTEAFF.

V and J are TRBV5-1 and TRBJ1-2; D is unclear. V gave up 4 bases and J gave up 5 bases, with 15 bases separating them. This CDR3 has 14 amino acids. In germline, CDR1 is SGHRS, CDR2 YFSETQ. CDR3 sequence reads: CASSAVTEEYGYTF. Written as DNA, the CDR3 is TGCGCCAGCAGCGCCGTGACCGAGGAGTATGGCTACACCTTC.

This chain connects TRBV11-3 to TRBJ2-7; D might be TRBD2 (6 bases). The CDR3 runs to 15 residues. The V gene's germline CDR1 is SGHNT and CDR2 YENEEA. Trimming cost V 5 bases and J 5 bases, with 19 bases left between them. The CDR3 region has the DNA TGTGCCAGCAGCCGACTTGGGGGGAAGATTCACGAGCAGTACGTC. Translation: CASSRLGGKIHEQYV.

CDR3 protein: CASSLDRGSPEAFF. For the CDR3, the DNA is TGTGCCAGCAGCTTAGATCGAGGGTCCCCTGAAGCTTTCTTT. The V and J genes are TRBV7-2 and TRBJ1-1, with D unclear. The CDR3 has 14 amino acids. Germline lookup yields CDR1 SGHTA and CDR2 FQGNSA. Trimming removed 1 base at V and 6 bases at J, with 12 bases between.

The V call is TRBV30, the J call TRBJ1-2, with D possibly TRBD1 on 5 matching bases. Germline V CDR1 and CDR2: GTSNPN, SVGIG (reference sequence). This CDR3 comprises 13 residues. The V and J ends lost 0 bases and 6 bases respectively, with 11 bases between them. CDR3 in DNA: TGTGCCTGGAGTGTACGGGGACTCGATGGCTACACCTTC. Protein sequence: CAWSVRGLDGYTF.

This chain joins TRBV6-5 and TRBJ2-5, with D tentatively TRBD2 (7 bases). Between the trimmed V and J ends, which lost 6 bases and 2 bases, there was a span of 13 bases. CDR1 and CDR2 from the germline V gene are MNHEY and SVGAGI. The CDR3 contains 14 residues. The CDR3 nucleotides read TGTGCCAGCAGGGAGGGAGGGGGACAAGAGACCCAGTACTTC. Protein product: CASREGGGQETQYF.

The chain joins TRBV9 to TRBJ2-3; possibly TRBD2 for D (6 bases). The V gene's germline CDR1 is SGDLS and CDR2 YYNGEE. Trimming took off 2 bases at V and 2 bases at J, with 9 bases between the two ends. The CDR3 is 14 residues long. The chain's CDR3 is CASSVSGLTDTQYF. As DNA, the CDR3 is TGTGCCAGCAGCGTGAGCGGGCTCACAGATACGCAGTATTTT.

The J gene is TRBJ2-5, the V gene TRBV5-1, with 10 bases fitting TRBD1. V was clipped by 0 bases and J by 5 bases; unmatched bases: 7. Germline V gene lookup returns CDR1 SGHRS and CDR2 YFSETQ. The CDR3 consists of 16 residues. The CDR3 nucleotides are TGCGCCAGCAGCTTGGATGGACAGGGGGTTTTCGAGACCCAGTACTTC. Residues: CASSLDGQGVFETQYF.

V usage is TRBV7-9 and J usage is TRBJ1-6; perhaps TRBD1 as D (5 bases). CDR1 is SEHNR and CDR2 is FQNEAQ in the germline V gene (reference sequence). Trimming removed 7 bases from V and 7 bases from J, with 8 bases in between. This CDR3 is 12 amino acids long. The CDR3 region has the DNA TGTGCCAGCACCTGGGGGAATTCACCCCTCCACTTT. Translation: CASTWGNSPLHF.

The chain combines TRBV5-1 with TRBJ1-2, with TRBD1 identical over 12 bases. The germline CDR1 and CDR2 sequences are SGHRS and YFSETQ. J was trimmed by 4 bases and V by 4 bases; bases with no gene match: 5. The CDR3 totals 15 residues. The CDR3 protein is CASSRGTGGSYGYTF. CDR3 bases: TGCGCCAGCAGCAGAGGGACAGGGGGCAGCTATGGCTACACCTTC. The full variable domain, its missing parts supplied by reference TRBV5-1 and TRBJ1-2, is KAGVTQTPRYLIKTRGQQVTLSCSPISGHRSVSWYQQTPGQGLQFLFEYFSETQRNKGNFPGRFSGRQFSNSRSEMNVSTLELGDSALYLCASSRGTGGSYGYTFGSGTRLTVV.

The V and J genes are TRBV21-1 and TRBJ1-2. TRBV21-1 is deemed a pseudogene. The CDR3 consists of 16 residues. The CDR3 bases are TGTGCCAGCAGCAAAAGGAGGCTCCGGGGCTGGAATGGCTACACCTTC. This sequence encodes CASSKRRLRGWNGYTF.

The chain links TRBV28 to TRBJ2-1; D remains unclear. V lost 5 bases and J lost 0, with 14 bases in between. The germline CDR1 and CDR2 sequences are MDHEN and SYDVKM. This CDR3 has 16 residues. The CDR3 protein is CASSETHKYSYNEQFF. CDR3 sequence (DNA): TGTGCCAGCAGTGAGACTCATAAGTACTCCTACAATGAGCAGTTCTTC.